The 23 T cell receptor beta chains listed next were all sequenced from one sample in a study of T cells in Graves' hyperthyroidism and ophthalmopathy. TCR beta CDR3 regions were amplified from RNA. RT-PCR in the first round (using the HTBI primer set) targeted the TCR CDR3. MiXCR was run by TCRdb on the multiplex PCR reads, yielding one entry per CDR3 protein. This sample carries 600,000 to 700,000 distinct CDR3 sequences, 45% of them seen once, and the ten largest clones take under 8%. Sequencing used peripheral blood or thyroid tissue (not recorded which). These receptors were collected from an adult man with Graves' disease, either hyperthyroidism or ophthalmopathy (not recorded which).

In nucleotides, the CDR3 is TGTGCCAGCAGTTACAACCGACTAGCTGGTGAGGCCCAGTACTTC. Translating it yields CASSYNRLAGEAQYF. The chain carries TRBV9 and TRBJ2-5; 7 bases line up with TRBD2. CDR3 length equals 15 residues. With 5 bases clipped from V and 9 bases from J, the junction kept 16 bases outside the gene matches. Germline CDR1 SGDLS, CDR2 YYNGEE.

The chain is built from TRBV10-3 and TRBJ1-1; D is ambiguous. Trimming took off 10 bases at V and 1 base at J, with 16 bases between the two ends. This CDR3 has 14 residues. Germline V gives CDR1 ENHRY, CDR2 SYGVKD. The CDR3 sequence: CATRPVPENTEAFF. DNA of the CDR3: TGTGCCACCCGACCAGTTCCCGAGAACACTGAAGCTTTCTTT.

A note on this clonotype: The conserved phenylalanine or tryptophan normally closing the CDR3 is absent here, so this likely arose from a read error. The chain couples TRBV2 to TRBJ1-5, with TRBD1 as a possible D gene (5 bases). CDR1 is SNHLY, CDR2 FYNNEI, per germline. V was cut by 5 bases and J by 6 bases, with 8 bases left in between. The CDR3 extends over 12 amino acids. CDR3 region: CASSTRGQPQHS. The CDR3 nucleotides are TGTGCCAGCAGTACGAGGGGTCAGCCCCAGCATTCT.

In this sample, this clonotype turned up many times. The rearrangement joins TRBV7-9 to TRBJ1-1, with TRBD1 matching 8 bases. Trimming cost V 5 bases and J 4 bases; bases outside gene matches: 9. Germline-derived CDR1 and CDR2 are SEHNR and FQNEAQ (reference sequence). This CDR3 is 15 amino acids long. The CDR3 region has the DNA TGTGCCAGCAGCCGGGGCACCACAGGGGGCACTGAAGCTTTCTTT. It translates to CASSRGTTGGTEAFF.

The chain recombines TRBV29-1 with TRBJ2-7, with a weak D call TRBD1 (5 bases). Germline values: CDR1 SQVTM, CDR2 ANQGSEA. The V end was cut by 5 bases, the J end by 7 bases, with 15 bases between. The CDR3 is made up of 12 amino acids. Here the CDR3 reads CSVQQGSGEQYF. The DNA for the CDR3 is TGCAGCGTTCAGCAGGGATCGGGTGAGCAGTACTTC.

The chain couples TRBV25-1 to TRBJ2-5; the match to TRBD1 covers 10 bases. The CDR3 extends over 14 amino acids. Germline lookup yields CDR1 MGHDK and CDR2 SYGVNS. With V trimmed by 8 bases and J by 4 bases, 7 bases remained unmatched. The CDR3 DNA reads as TGTGCCAGCGTTGACCGGGACAGGGGAGAGACCCAGTACTTC. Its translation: CASVDRDRGETQYF. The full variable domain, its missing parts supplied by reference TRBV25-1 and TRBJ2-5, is EADIYQTPRYLVIGTGKKITLECSQTMGHDKMYWYQQDPGMELHLIHYSYGVNSTEKGDLSSESTVSRIRTEHFPLTLESARPSHTSQYLCASVDRDRGETQYFGPGTRLLVL.

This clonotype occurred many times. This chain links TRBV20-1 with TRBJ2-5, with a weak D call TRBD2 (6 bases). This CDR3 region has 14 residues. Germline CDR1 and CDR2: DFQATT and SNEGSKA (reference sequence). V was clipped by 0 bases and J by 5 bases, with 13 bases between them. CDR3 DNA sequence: TGCAGTGCTAGAGATAGTGGGACTTTTGAGACCCAGTACTTC. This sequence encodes CSARDSGTFETQYF.

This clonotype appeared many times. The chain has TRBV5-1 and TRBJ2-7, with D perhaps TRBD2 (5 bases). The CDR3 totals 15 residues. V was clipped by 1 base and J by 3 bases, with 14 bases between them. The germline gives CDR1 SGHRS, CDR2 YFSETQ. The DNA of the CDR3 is TGCGCCAGCAGCTTGCGAGGGTCAGGACTCTACGAGCAGTACTTC. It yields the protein CASSLRGSGLYEQYF.

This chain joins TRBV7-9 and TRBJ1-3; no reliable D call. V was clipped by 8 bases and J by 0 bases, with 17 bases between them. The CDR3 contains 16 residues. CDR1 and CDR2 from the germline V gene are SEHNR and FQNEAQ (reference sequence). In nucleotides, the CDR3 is TGTGCCAGCCCGGGTTTAGGCCTCTCCTCTGGAAACACCATATATTTT. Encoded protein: CASPGLGLSSGNTIYF.

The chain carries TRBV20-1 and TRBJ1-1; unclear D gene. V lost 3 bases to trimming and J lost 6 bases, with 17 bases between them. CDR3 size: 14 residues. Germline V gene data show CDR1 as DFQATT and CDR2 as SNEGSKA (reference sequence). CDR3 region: CSASARVRRPEAFF. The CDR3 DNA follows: TGCAGTGCTAGCGCAAGGGTAAGGAGGCCTGAAGCTTTCTTT.

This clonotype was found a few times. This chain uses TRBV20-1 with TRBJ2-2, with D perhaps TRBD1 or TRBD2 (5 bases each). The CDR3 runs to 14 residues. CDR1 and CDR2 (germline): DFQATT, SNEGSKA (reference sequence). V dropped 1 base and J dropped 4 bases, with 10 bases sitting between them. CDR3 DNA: TGCAGTGCTAGAGCCGGGACGGCCACCGGGGAGCTGTTTTTT. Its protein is CSARAGTATGELFF.

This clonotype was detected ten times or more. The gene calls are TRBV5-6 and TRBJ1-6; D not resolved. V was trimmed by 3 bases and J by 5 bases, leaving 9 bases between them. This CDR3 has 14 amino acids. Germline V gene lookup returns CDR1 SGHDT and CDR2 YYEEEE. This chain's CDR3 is CASSSTVHNSPLHF. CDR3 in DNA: TGTGCCAGCAGCTCGACGGTCCATAATTCACCCCTCCACTTT.

Here the CDR3 reads CASSQVVGTAYGYTF. CDR3 nucleotide sequence: TGTGCCAGCAGCCAAGTTGTGGGGACGGCCTATGGCTACACCTTC. The chain couples TRBV7-9 to TRBJ1-2, with a weak D call TRBD1 (5 bases). This CDR3 is built from 15 residues. The germline V gene encodes CDR1 SEHNR and CDR2 FQNEAQ (reference sequence). V dropped 5 bases and J dropped 4 bases, with 17 bases sitting between them.

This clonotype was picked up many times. The CDR3, as DNA: TGTGCCAGCAGCTCATCAGGGTTGAACACTGAAGCTTTCTTT. Residues: CASSSSGLNTEAFF. This chain connects TRBV7-3 to TRBJ1-1, with TRBD1 as a possible D gene (5 bases). The CDR3 is 14 residues long. Trimming removed 4 bases from V and 0 bases from J, with 9 bases in between. Germline V lookup: CDR1 SGHTA, CDR2 FQGTGA.

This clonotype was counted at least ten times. CDR3 loop: CASSEAEGYGYTF. CDR3 DNA sequence: TGTGCCAGCAGTGAAGCAGAGGGCTATGGCTACACCTTC. The chain combines TRBV6-1 with TRBJ1-2; D unclear. The germline V gene has CDR1 MNHNS and CDR2 SASEGT. CDR3 size: 13 residues. Trimming left V 0 bases short and J 4 bases short, with 6 bases between.

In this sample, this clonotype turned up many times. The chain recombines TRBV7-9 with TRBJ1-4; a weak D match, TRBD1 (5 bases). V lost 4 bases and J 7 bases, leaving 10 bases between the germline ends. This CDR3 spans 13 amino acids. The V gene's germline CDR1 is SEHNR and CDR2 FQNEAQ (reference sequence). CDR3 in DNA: TGTGCCAGCAGCTCCACAGGATTTGAAAAACTGTTTTTT. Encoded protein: CASSSTGFEKLFF.

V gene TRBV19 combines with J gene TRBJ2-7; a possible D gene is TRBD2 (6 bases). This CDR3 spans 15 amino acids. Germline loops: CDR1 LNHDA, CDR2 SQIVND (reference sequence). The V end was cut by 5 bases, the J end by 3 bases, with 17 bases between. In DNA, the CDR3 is TGTGCCAGTAGTGGGGTGATAGGGACTCGCTACGAGCAGTACTTC. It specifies CASSGVIGTRYEQYF.

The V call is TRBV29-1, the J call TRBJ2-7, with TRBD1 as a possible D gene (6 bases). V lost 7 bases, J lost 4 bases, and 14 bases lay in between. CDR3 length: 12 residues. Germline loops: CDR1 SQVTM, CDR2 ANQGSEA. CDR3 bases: TGCAGCGCCGATGGGCAGGGGTACGAGCAGTACTTC. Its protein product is CSADGQGYEQYF.

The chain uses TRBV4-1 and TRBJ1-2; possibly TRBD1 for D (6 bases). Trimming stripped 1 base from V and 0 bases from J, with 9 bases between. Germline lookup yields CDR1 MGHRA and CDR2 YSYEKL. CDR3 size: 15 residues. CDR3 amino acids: CASSQAGVTNYGYTF. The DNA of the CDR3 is TGCGCCAGCAGCCAAGCAGGGGTTACTAACTATGGCTACACCTTC.

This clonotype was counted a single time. The CDR3 region has the DNA TGTGCCAGCAGTTTATCAGGGGGCTACGGGAACACTGAAGCTTTCTTT. This sequence encodes CASSLSGGYGNTEAFF. V gene TRBV25-1 combines with J gene TRBJ1-1; 8 nucleotides align to TRBD1. Germline CDR1 reads MGHDK; CDR2 reads SYGVNS. The CDR3 has 16 amino acids. The V and J ends lost 5 bases and 1 base, in that order; junction bases with no gene match: 9.

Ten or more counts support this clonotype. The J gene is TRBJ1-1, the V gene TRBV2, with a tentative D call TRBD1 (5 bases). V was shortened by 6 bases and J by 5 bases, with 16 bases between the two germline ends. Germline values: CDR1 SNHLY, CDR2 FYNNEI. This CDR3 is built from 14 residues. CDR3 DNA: TGTGCCAGCAGGGGACCGCAGGGTCGTACTGAAGCTTTCTTT. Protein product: CASRGPQGRTEAFF.

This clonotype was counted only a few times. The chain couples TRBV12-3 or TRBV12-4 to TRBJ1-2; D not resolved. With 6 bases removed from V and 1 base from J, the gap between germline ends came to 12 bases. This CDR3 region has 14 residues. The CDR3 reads CASRNPPFNYGYTF. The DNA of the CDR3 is TGTGCCAGCAGGAATCCCCCCTTTAACTATGGCTACACCTTC.

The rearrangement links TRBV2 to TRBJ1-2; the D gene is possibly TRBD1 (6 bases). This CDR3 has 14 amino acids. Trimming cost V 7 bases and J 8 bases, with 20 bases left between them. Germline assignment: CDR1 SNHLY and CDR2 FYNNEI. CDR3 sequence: CASKAPGEFLGYTF. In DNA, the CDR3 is TGTGCCAGCAAAGCGCCAGGGGAGTTCTTAGGCTACACCTTC.